The sequence of this T cell receptor (beta chain) was determined in a study of shared clonotypes between healthy human individuals. Study outcomes and limitations: Of the naive CD4 clonotypes, around 4.7% were shared across a handful of donors. Lower generation probabilities were found for non-shared clonotypes than for those shared by all four donors.

An even split of each subset's genomic DNA across several immunoSEQ plates was performed. The assay was immunoSEQ multiplex PCR, and TCRdb's table has in-frame clones only and misses some. The table records around 2.5 million clones, approximately 94% of them present only once. V was shortened by 6 bases and J by 3 bases, with 18 bases between the two germline ends. The CDR3 has 15 residues. Germline V CDR1 and CDR2: MDHEN, SYDVKM. Concerning this clone: Its antigen is as yet unknown.

V gene TRBV28 combines with J gene TRBJ2-7, with no clear D. The receptor comes from a young man in good health. Some clones in this sample may be carry-over from other donors' samples. Sequencing was performed on naive CD4+ T cells from PBMCs. The subset: CD45RA+ positively selected. The CDR3 DNA follows: TGTGCCAGCAGAAGTTCGGCCGTCCCTCTCTACGAGCAGTACTTC. It codes for CASRSSAVPLYEQYF.